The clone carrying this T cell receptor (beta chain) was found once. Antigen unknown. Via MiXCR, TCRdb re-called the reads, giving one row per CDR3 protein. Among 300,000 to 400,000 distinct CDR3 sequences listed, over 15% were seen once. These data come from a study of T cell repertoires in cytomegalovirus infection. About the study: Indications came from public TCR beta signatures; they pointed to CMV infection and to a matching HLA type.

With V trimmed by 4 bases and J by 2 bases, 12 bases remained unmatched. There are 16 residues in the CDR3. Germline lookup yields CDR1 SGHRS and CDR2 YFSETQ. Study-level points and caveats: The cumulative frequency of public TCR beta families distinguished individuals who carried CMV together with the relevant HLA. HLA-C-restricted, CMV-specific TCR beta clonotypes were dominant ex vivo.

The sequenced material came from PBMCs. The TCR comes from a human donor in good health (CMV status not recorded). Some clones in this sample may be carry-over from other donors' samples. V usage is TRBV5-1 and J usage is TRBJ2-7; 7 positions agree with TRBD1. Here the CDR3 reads CASSGMSGQTTYEQYF. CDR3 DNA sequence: TGCGCCAGCAGCGGTATGTCGGGACAGACGACCTACGAGCAGTACTTC.